This T cell receptor (beta chain) derives from a study of OX40 agonist ivuxolimab in advanced cancers. Study at large: A mean age of around 63 years, range 23 to 79, was recorded, and approximately 85% were male. Study outcomes and limitations: Expanded clones were, on average, more numerous in CD8+ T cells than in CD4+.

Trimming stripped 1 base from V and 1 base from J, with 8 bases between. CDR3 size: 15 residues. Germline loops: CDR1 SEHNR, CDR2 FQNEAQ (reference sequence). Notes on this clone: Its matching antigen is unknown.

Profiling relied on immunoSEQ multiplex PCR, and the TCRdb table lists in-frame clones only, not all of them. Found here are tens of thousands of clones, 90% to 95% of them singletons; the top ten hold about 3.8%. This sequence was found in an adult with an advanced solid tumor such as melanoma, head and neck, liver or kidney cancer. V is TRBV7-9 and J is TRBJ2-1; D ambiguous. This material consisted of CD4+ or CD8+ T cells sorted from blood, taken in a trial of the OX40 agonist ivuxolimab. In nucleotides, the CDR3 is TGTGCCAGCAGCTTAGTTGGGGATTCCTACAATGAGCAGTTCTTC. As protein: CASSLVGDSYNEQFF.